These 16 T cell receptor beta chains share one sample of origin, sequenced in a study of T-cell reconstitution after alpha-beta-depleted transplantation in children. Unique molecular identifiers were incorporated during preparation of the TCRbeta library. TCRdb analysed the PCR reads with MiXCR anew, one entry per CDR3 protein. Among 280,000 or so distinct CDR3 sequences listed, approximately 10% were seen once. The sequencing used peripheral blood, collected 180 days after TCRalphabeta/CD19-depleted stem cell transplant. These receptors came from a male patient under 10 years old who had a stem cell transplant for chronic granulomatous disease, so the T cells may come from the graft donor.

This clonotype was seen many times. V gene TRBV7-2 combines with J gene TRBJ2-7, with D possibly TRBD2 on 5 matching bases. V lost 6 bases, J lost 6 bases, and 12 bases lay in between. Looked up from germline, CDR1 is SGHTA and CDR2 is FQGNSA. The CDR3 is 12 residues long. This CDR3 is CASSLRRSEQYF. As DNA, the CDR3 is TGTGCCAGCAGTTTAAGGAGGAGCGAGCAGTACTTC.

In its sample, this clonotype was seen many times. The J gene is TRBJ1-5, the V gene TRBV28; D might be TRBD1 (6 bases). Germline V lookup: CDR1 MDHEN, CDR2 SYDVKM. CDR3 length equals 14 residues. Trimming took 5 bases from V and 7 from J, leaving 15 bases between them. CDR3 region: CASSNGGQVQPQHF. CDR3 nucleotides: TGTGCCAGCAGTAACGGGGGGCAGGTCCAGCCCCAGCATTTT.

This clonotype was counted ten times or more. The rearrangement uses TRBV5-8 and TRBJ1-2, with a tentative D call TRBD1 (6 bases). The V end was cut by 5 bases, the J end by 2 bases, with 13 bases between. Per germline, CDR1 SGHTS and CDR2 YDEGEE. This CDR3 comprises 14 residues. CDR3 loop: CASRKRQENYGYTF. Written as DNA, the CDR3 is TGTGCCAGCAGAAAAAGACAGGAAAACTATGGCTACACCTTC. The entire variable domain, with the rest obtained from reference TRBV5-8 and TRBJ1-2, is as follows: EAGVTQSPTHLIKTRGQQATLRCSPISGHTSVYWYQQALGLGLQFLLWYDEGEERNRGNFPPRFSGRQFPNYSSELNVNALELEDSALYLCASRKRQENYGYTFGSGTRLTVV.

This clonotype was seen repeatedly, ten times or more. For the CDR3, the DNA is TGCAGTGCATCGAGGGGAAAACAGGGAAACGAGCAGTACTTC. This gives the protein CSASRGKQGNEQYF. The V and J genes are TRBV20-1 and TRBJ2-7; D perhaps matches TRBD1 (6 bases). Per germline, CDR1 DFQATT and CDR2 SNEGSKA (reference sequence). The CDR3 covers 14 residues. V dropped 6 bases and J dropped 5 bases, with 20 bases sitting between them.

This clonotype was detected many times. The chain combines TRBV19 with TRBJ2-1; 7 nucleotides align to TRBD2. CDR1 and CDR2 from the germline V gene are LNHDA and SQIVND (reference sequence). The ends lost 1 base at V and 9 bases at J; junction bases unmatched: 3. The CDR3 length is 13 residues. The CDR3 is CASSIGTGGEQFF. CDR3 in DNA: TGTGCCAGTAGTATAGGGACGGGAGGTGAGCAGTTCTTC.

The table lists this clonotype with a count of one. Being one base from a much bigger clone, this may be a read error. The chain carries TRBV29-1 and TRBJ2-1, with a possible D match to TRBD1 (6 bases). The CDR3 has 15 residues. CDR1 is SQVTM, CDR2 ANQGSEA, per germline. V lost 3 bases to trimming and J lost 8 bases, with 20 bases between them. CDR3 in amino acids: CSVEGKASRGDEQFF. In DNA, the CDR3 is TGCAGCGTTGAGGGAAAGGCTTCCAGGGGCGATGAGCAGTTCTTC.

In this sample, this clonotype turned up once. This may be a read error: a much more frequent sequence differs by one nucleotide. The chain's CDR3 is CTSSLVTGALTEAFF. CDR3 coding DNA: TGTACCAGCAGTTTAGTCACAGGGGCGCTCACTGAAGCTTTCTTT. The chain uses TRBV12-3 or TRBV12-4 and TRBJ1-1, with TRBD1 matching over 7 bases. The CDR3 extends over 15 amino acids.

This clonotype was recorded at least ten times. The V call is TRBV30, the J call TRBJ2-1; D is unresolved. Trimming took off 3 bases at V and 5 bases at J, with 14 bases between the two ends. CDR3 size: 14 residues. In germline, CDR1 is GTSNPN, CDR2 SVGIG (reference sequence). DNA for the CDR3: TGTGCCTGGAGCCCATTACGCGGCCACAATGAGCAGTTCTTC. Translated, it gives CAWSPLRGHNEQFF.

This clonotype was observed a handful of times. V is TRBV29-1 and J is TRBJ2-1; D ambiguous. The CDR3 sequence is 13 residues long. V gave up 7 bases and J gave up 7 bases, with 17 bases separating them. Germline CDR1 and CDR2: SQVTM and ANQGSEA. CDR3 protein: CSENKSRWNEQFF. The CDR3 DNA follows: TGCAGCGAAAACAAGAGCCGGTGGAATGAGCAGTTCTTC.

The sample holds a few counts of this clonotype. J is TRBJ2-7 and V is TRBV7-8; D perhaps matches TRBD2 (5 bases). There are 16 residues in the CDR3. V was cut by 7 bases and J by 5 bases, with 24 bases left in between. Germline V gene lookup returns CDR1 SGHVS and CDR2 FQNEAQ. The CDR3 spells CASTPWRAIPFNEQYF. The CDR3 DNA follows: TGTGCCAGCACCCCCTGGCGGGCTATCCCTTTTAACGAGCAGTACTTC.

This clonotype was detected ten times or more. The chain recombines TRBV7-9 with TRBJ2-1, with 7 bases aligning to TRBD1. This CDR3 has 12 amino acids. The V segment lost 4 bases and the J segment 8 bases; nucleotides outside the gene matches: 2. The germline V gene encodes CDR1 SEHNR and CDR2 FQNEAQ (reference sequence). Written as DNA, the CDR3 is TGTGCCAGCAGCTCCGACAGGGATGAGCAGTTCTTC. It codes for CASSSDRDEQFF.

This clonotype was observed many times. This chain joins TRBV6-2 or TRBV6-3 and TRBJ2-7; 10 nucleotides agree with TRBD2. CDR3 size: 15 residues. Looked up from germline, CDR1 is MNHEY and CDR2 is SVGEGT. The trim removed 5 bases at V and 3 bases at J, leaving 7 bases unmatched. The CDR3 loop is CASSKEAGGIYEQYF. In DNA form, the CDR3 reads TGTGCCAGCAGTAAAGAAGCGGGGGGGATCTACGAGCAGTACTTC.

This clonotype was seen many times. The chain has TRBV18 and TRBJ2-1; 7 bases align to TRBD2. V dropped 6 bases and J dropped 0; count of bases not matched to a gene: 5. This CDR3 contains 15 residues. Germline loops: CDR1 KGHSH, CDR2 LQKENI. In DNA form, the CDR3 reads TGTGCCAGCTCCCCAGCGGGGAACTCCTACAATGAGCAGTTCTTC. It is translated as CASSPAGNSYNEQFF.

This clonotype was counted a few times. The chain links TRBV14 to TRBJ1-2, with 8 bases matching TRBD1. The CDR3 length is 17 residues. Germline CDR1 is SGHDN and CDR2 is FVKESK. J was trimmed by 4 bases and V by 0 bases; bases with no gene match: 10. The CDR3 loop reads CASSQDLGQDVFYGYTF. CDR3 nucleotides: TGTGCCAGCAGCCAAGATTTGGGACAGGACGTTTTCTATGGCTACACCTTC. Full variable domain (missing parts from reference TRBV14 and TRBJ1-2): EAGVTQFPSHSVIEKGQTVTLRCDPISGHDNLYWYRRVMGKEIKFLLHFVKESKQDESGMPNNRFLAERTGGTYSTLKVQPAELEDSGVYFCASSQDLGQDVFYGYTFGSGTRLTVV.

This clonotype was recorded a few times. The CDR3 bases are TGTGCCAGCAGTCCCTCGGCGCGCCGGGGGGGAGCTGAGCAGTTCTTC. The encoded protein is CASSPSARRGGAEQFF. The chain carries TRBV2 and TRBJ2-1, with 8 bases that match TRBD2. Germline CDR1 is SNHLY and CDR2 is FYNNEI. J gave up 9 bases and V 5 bases, and 15 bases lay outside the gene matches. The CDR3 runs to 16 residues.

At least ten counts were recorded for this clonotype. The CDR3 sequence is CSARRQGNTEAFF. CDR3 sequence (DNA): TGCAGTGCTAGACGACAGGGTAACACTGAAGCTTTCTTT. This chain connects TRBV20-1 to TRBJ1-1, with TRBD1 identical over 7 bases. Germline CDR1 and CDR2: DFQATT and SNEGSKA (reference sequence). There are 13 residues in the CDR3. V lost 2 bases to trimming and J lost 2 bases; unmatched junction nucleotides: 2.